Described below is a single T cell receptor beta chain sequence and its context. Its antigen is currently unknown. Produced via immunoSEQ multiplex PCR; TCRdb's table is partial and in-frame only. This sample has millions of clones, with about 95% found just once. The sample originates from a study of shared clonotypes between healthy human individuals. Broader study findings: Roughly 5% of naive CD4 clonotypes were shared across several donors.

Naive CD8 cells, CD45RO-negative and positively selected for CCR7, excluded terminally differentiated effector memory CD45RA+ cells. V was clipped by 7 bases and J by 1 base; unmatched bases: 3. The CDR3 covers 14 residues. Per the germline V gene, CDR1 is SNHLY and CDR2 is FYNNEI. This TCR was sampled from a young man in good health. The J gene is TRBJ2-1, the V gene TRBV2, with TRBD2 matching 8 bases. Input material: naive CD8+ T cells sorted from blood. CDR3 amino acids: CASISSGSYNEQFF. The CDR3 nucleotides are TGTGCCAGCATCTCTAGCGGGTCCTACAATGAGCAGTTCTTC.